The 23 T cell receptor beta chains listed next were all sequenced from one sample in a study of blood T cell repertoires in COVID-19. The data were produced by immunoSEQ multiplex PCR, yet TCRdb's version contains in-frame clones alone and is incomplete. This sample has a few hundred thousand clones; around 89% occur once, and the top ten carry around 4.3%. The material sequenced was PBMCs or T cells enriched from blood (not recorded which). The receptors shown here come from a woman younger than 30 with acute COVID-19.

The J gene is TRBJ2-3, the V gene TRBV6-5, with 11 nucleotides matching TRBD2. Losses at the gene ends were 10 bases for V and 1 base for J; bases not matched to a gene: 4. Germline-derived CDR1 and CDR2 are MNHEY and SVGAGI. CDR3 length: 14 residues. The CDR3 here is CATLAGGGTDTQYF. The CDR3 DNA sequence: TGTGCCACATTAGCGGGAGGGGGCACAGATACGCAGTATTTT.

This chain connects TRBV6-5 to TRBJ2-7, with TRBD2 as a possible D gene (6 bases). The germline gives CDR1 MNHEY, CDR2 SVGAGI. The V and J ends lost 7 bases and 1 base respectively, with 17 bases between them. The CDR3 covers 15 residues. The CDR3 coding sequence is TGTGCCAGCAACCCCGGGGCAGGGAGGTCCTACGAGCAGTACTTC. Amino acids: CASNPGAGRSYEQYF.

The chain carries TRBV7-2 and TRBJ1-1, with TRBD1 matching 8 bases. V trimming: 0 bases; J trimming: 2 bases; junction bases outside the gene matches: 11. CDR3 size: 18 residues. Germline CDR1 reads SGHTA; CDR2 reads FQGNSA. CDR3 bases: TGTGCCAGCAGCTTAGCGCCGACAGGGGTCCATTTTAACACTGAAGCTTTCTTT. Its protein product is CASSLAPTGVHFNTEAFF.

The V gene is TRBV29-1, the J gene TRBJ2-1; D is unresolved. Looked up from germline, CDR1 is SQVTM and CDR2 is ANQGSEA. The CDR3 consists of 14 residues. The ends were cut back, 4 bases at V and 6 bases at J, with 16 bases in the middle. The CDR3 bases are TGCAGCGTTGCCGCTACTCCGAGAGGCAATGAGCAGTTCTTC. Translated: CSVAATPRGNEQFF.

The chain combines TRBV19 with TRBJ2-5; 10 bases map to TRBD1. This CDR3 contains 15 residues. V lost 3 bases to trimming and J lost 3 bases; unmatched junction nucleotides: 4. Germline values: CDR1 LNHDA, CDR2 SQIVND (reference sequence). The DNA of the CDR3 is TGTGCCAGTAGTATGATCGGACAGGGGGAAGAGACCCAGTACTTC. It is translated as CASSMIGQGEETQYF.

The chain joins TRBV19 to TRBJ1-4; 9 bases are shared with TRBD1. CDR3 size: 16 residues. Germline CDR1 is LNHDA and CDR2 is SQIVND (reference sequence). Germline trimming cut 4 bases from V and 6 bases from J; bases unmatched to any gene: 9. The CDR3 reads CASSTLGQGKDEKLFF. In nucleotides, the CDR3 is TGTGCCAGTAGTACACTCGGACAGGGGAAGGATGAAAAACTGTTTTTT. Based on the CDR3 plus reference TRBV19 and TRBJ1-4, the full variable domain is DGGITQSPKYLFRKEGQNVTLSCEQNLNHDAMYWYRQDPGQGLRLIYYSQIVNDFQKGDIAEGYSVSREKKESFPLTVTSAQKNPTAFYLCASSTLGQGKDEKLFFGSGTQLSVL.

The gene calls are TRBV15 and TRBJ2-4; 15 nucleotides align to TRBD2. The CDR3 covers 18 residues. Per germline, CDR1 LNHNV and CDR2 YYDKDF (reference sequence). Trimming removed 5 bases from V and 9 bases from J; junction bases left unmatched: 14. The DNA for the CDR3 is TGTGCCACCAGCGACAACGCTGGGACTAGCGGGAGGTTGGGCATTCAGTACTTC. Translation: CATSDNAGTSGRLGIQYF.

The chain links TRBV7-6 to TRBJ2-2; D perhaps matches TRBD2 (5 bases). The ends were cut back, 5 bases at V and 4 bases at J, with 17 bases in the middle. There are 16 residues in the CDR3. The germline V gene has CDR1 SGHVS and CDR2 FNYEAQ. CDR3 loop: CASSPSAGLGTGELFF. The CDR3 DNA is TGTGCCAGCAGCCCGAGTGCGGGTTTGGGCACCGGGGAGCTGTTTTTT.

This rearrangement joins TRBV7-3 to TRBJ2-1; TRBD1 is a possible D gene (5 bases). CDR3 size: 14 residues. The germline V gene encodes CDR1 SGHTA and CDR2 FQGTGA. V lost 0 bases, J lost 10 bases, and 13 bases lay in between. The CDR3 spells CASSLTLGHSEQFF. CDR3 DNA: TGTGCCAGCAGCTTAACCTTGGGGCATTCCGAGCAGTTCTTC.

The chain combines TRBV7-9 with TRBJ1-2; no definite D call. The CDR3 is 15 residues long. Germline CDR1 SEHNR, CDR2 FQNEAQ (reference sequence). Trimming left V 1 base short and J 4 bases short, with 13 bases between. CDR3 region: CASSLEWAGGYGYTF. In DNA, the CDR3 is TGTGCCAGCAGCTTAGAGTGGGCGGGCGGCTATGGCTACACCTTC.

This chain joins TRBV30 and TRBJ2-7; 9 nucleotides align to TRBD2. The CDR3 runs 15 residues. The V segment lost 4 bases and the J segment 7 bases; nucleotides outside the gene matches: 14. Germline V gene sequence: CDR1 GTSNPN, CDR2 SVGIG (reference sequence). The CDR3 is CAWTWGGRDFGEQYF. Written as DNA, the CDR3 is TGTGCCTGGACCTGGGGCGGGAGGGATTTCGGGGAGCAGTACTTC.

V is TRBV5-6 and J is TRBJ2-5; D is undetermined. This CDR3 has 13 residues. With 0 bases removed from V and 4 bases from J, the gap between germline ends came to 7 bases. The germline CDR1 and CDR2 sequences are SGHDT and YYEEEE. The CDR3 DNA sequence: TGTGCCAGCAGCTTGGCGGGTCCAGAGACCCAGTACTTC. Encoded protein: CASSLAGPETQYF.

This clone has a handful of counts. J is TRBJ1-2 and V is TRBV14, with D uncertain. Germline V gene lookup returns CDR1 SGHDN and CDR2 FVKESK. The CDR3 covers 15 residues. Deletions cut 1 base from V and 4 bases from J, with 13 bases between. CDR3 in amino acids: CASSQGRRGFYGYTF. CDR3 DNA sequence: TGTGCCAGCAGCCAAGGTCGTCGGGGTTTCTATGGCTACACCTTC.

The J gene is TRBJ1-6, the V gene TRBV11-3; TRBD1 matches 7 bases. CDR1 is SGHNT and CDR2 is YENEEA in the germline V gene. Trimming at V came to 5 bases and at J to 5 bases, leaving 3 bases not matched to a gene. CDR3 length: 14 residues. The CDR3 reads CASSRQGHNSPLHF. CDR3 nucleotides: TGTGCCAGCAGCCGACAGGGCCATAATTCACCCCTCCACTTT.

The gene calls are TRBV5-1 and TRBJ1-1; 10 bases agree with TRBD1. Per germline, CDR1 SGHRS and CDR2 YFSETQ. CDR3 length equals 16 residues. V trimming: 4 bases; J trimming: 4 bases; junction bases outside the gene matches: 10. The CDR3 DNA sequence: TGCGCCAGCAGCCTCCTTCAGACAGGGGGCGGCACTGAAGCTTTCTTT. Encoded protein: CASSLLQTGGGTEAFF.

The J gene is TRBJ1-3, the V gene TRBV5-1, with D perhaps TRBD1 (5 bases). Germline loops: CDR1 SGHRS, CDR2 YFSETQ. The V end lost 3 bases, the J end lost 4 bases, and 14 bases lay between the germline ends. This CDR3 has 15 residues. The CDR3 DNA sequence: TGCGCCAGCAGCTCCGACCCGACAGCCGGAAACACCATATATTTT. Its translation: CASSSDPTAGNTIYF.

V usage is TRBV28 and J usage is TRBJ1-1, with D possibly being TRBD1 (5 bases). CDR3 size: 17 residues. Trimming removed 8 bases from V and 2 bases from J, with 24 bases in between. The germline V gene has CDR1 MDHEN and CDR2 SYDVKM. CDR3 DNA: TGTGCCAGCCGACCCGGCGGGGCGGCCCAACTTAACACTGAAGCTTTCTTT. This translates into CASRPGGAAQLNTEAFF.

This sequence joins TRBV18 and TRBJ1-4; TRBD1 matches 9 bases. Germline assignment: CDR1 KGHSH and CDR2 LQKENI. Trimming cost V 2 bases and J 8 bases; bases outside gene matches: 6. The CDR3 loop spans 15 amino acids. Here the CDR3 reads CASSPLDRGKEKLFF. The CDR3 coding sequence is TGTGCCAGCTCACCATTAGACAGGGGGAAGGAAAAACTGTTTTTT.

This clone showed up just a few times. The gene calls are TRBV18 and TRBJ1-6; weak D call: TRBD1 (6 bases). V was shortened by 6 bases and J by 9 bases, with 15 bases between the two germline ends. CDR1 is KGHSH and CDR2 is LQKENI in the germline V gene. CDR3 length: 14 amino acids. CDR3 residues: CASSWGGETSPLHF. In nucleotides, the CDR3 is TGTGCCAGCTCTTGGGGGGGCGAAACTTCACCCCTCCACTTT. The complete variable domain, with remaining parts taken from reference TRBV18 and TRBJ1-6, reads NAGVMQNPRHLVRRRGQEARLRCSPMKGHSHVYWYRQLPEEGLKFMVYLQKENIIDESGMPKERFSAEFPKEGPSILRIQQVVRGDSAAYFCASSWGGETSPLHFGNGTRLTVT.

This clone was found once. The V call is TRBV5-8, the J call TRBJ2-1; 8 positions agree with TRBD2. The CDR3 contains 18 residues. The germline gives CDR1 SGHTS, CDR2 YDEGEE. V lost 0 bases, J lost 2 bases, and 10 bases stayed unmatched. The CDR3 protein is CASSLVGLAGLTYNEQFF. The CDR3 region has the DNA TGTGCCAGCAGCTTGGTAGGGTTAGCGGGGCTTACCTACAATGAGCAGTTCTTC.

This rearrangement joins TRBV28 to TRBJ2-3; 8 bases are shared with TRBD2. Trimming took 5 bases from V and 2 from J; bases not matched to a gene: 6. Germline assignment: CDR1 MDHEN and CDR2 SYDVKM. The CDR3 runs to 15 residues. CDR3 residues: CASSRSSGVTDTQYF. Written as DNA, the CDR3 is TGTGCCAGCAGTCGTAGTAGCGGGGTCACAGATACGCAGTATTTT.

The V gene is TRBV19, the J gene TRBJ1-2, with D tentatively TRBD1 (5 bases). The length of the CDR3 is 12 residues. Trimming stripped 11 bases from V and 7 bases from J, with 17 bases between. The germline gives CDR1 LNHDA, CDR2 SQIVND (reference sequence). DNA of the CDR3: TGTGCCGGGAAGCAAAACGGGGGTGGCTACACCTTC. This sequence encodes CAGKQNGGGYTF.

The CDR3 coding sequence is TGTGCCAGTAGGGTACAGGGGGCTGATGAAGCTTTCTTT. This codes for CASRVQGADEAFF. The V and J genes are TRBV19 and TRBJ1-1, with 9 bases fitting TRBD1. V lost 6 bases to trimming and J lost 7 bases; unmatched junction nucleotides: 6. The CDR3 has 13 amino acids. Looked up from germline, CDR1 is LNHDA and CDR2 is SQIVND (reference sequence).